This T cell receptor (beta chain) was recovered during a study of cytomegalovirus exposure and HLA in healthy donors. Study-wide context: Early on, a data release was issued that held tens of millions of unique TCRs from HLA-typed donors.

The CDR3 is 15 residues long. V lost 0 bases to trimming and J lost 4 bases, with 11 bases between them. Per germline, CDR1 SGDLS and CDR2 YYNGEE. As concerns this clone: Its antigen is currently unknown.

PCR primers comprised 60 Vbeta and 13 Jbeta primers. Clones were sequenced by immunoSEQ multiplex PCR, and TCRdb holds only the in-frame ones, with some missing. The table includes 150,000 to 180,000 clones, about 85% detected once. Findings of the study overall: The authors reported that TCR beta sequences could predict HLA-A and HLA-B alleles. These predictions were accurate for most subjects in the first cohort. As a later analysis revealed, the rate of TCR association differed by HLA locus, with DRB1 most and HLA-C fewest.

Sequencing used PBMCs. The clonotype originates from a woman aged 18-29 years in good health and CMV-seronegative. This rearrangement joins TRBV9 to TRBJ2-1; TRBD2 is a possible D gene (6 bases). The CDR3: CASSVGQGGYNEQFF. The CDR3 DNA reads TGTGCCAGCAGCGTAGGGCAGGGAGGATACAATGAGCAGTTCTTC.